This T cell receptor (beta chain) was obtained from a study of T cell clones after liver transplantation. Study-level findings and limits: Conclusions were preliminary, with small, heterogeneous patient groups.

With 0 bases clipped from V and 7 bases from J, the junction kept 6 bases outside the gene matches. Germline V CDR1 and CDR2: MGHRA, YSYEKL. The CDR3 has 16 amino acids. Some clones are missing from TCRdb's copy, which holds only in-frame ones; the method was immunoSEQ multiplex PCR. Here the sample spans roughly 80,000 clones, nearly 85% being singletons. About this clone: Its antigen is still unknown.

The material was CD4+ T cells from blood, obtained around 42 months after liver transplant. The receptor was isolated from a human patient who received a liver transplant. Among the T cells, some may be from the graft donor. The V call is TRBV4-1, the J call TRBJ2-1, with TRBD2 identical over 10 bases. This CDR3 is CASSQDPSGRANEQFF. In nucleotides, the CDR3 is TGCGCCAGCAGCCAAGATCCGAGCGGGAGGGCGAATGAGCAGTTCTTC.